This T cell receptor beta chain was sequenced for a study of siplizumab effects on memory and regulatory T cells. In germline, CDR1 is MNHEY, CDR2 SMNVEV (reference sequence). The CDR3 runs to 15 residues. V gave up 6 bases and J gave up 3 bases; unmatched junction bases: 7. The repertoire was sequenced with immunoSEQ multiplex PCR; TCRdb's copy has only in-frame clones and lacks some. The table has about 100,000 clones, roughly 91% seen once. The chain employs TRBV27 and TRBJ2-2; 7 nucleotides agree with TRBD2. The source of this sequence is a human donor in good health. Sample: non-Treg CD4+ T cells sorted from blood. The DNA for the CDR3 is TGTGCCAGCAGGAGGACTAGTCTGGACACCGGGGAGCTGTTTTTT. Encoded protein: CASRRTSLDTGELFF.